One and the same sample provided the 5 T cell receptor beta chains below, sequenced in a study of OX40 agonist ivuxolimab in advanced cancers. Sequencing used immunoSEQ multiplex PCR; TCRdb keeps in-frame clones, though not all of them. The profile shows 37,000 or so clones, 85% of them singletons. Sequenced here: CD4+ or CD8+ T cells sorted from blood, sampled in a trial of the OX40 agonist ivuxolimab. The receptors here all came from an adult with an advanced solid tumor such as melanoma, head and neck, liver or kidney cancer.

This rearrangement joins TRBV9 to TRBJ1-2; no reliable D call. The germline CDR1 and CDR2 sequences are SGDLS and YYNGEE. This CDR3 comprises 14 residues. V gave up 4 bases and J gave up 0 bases, with 10 bases separating them. The CDR3 spells CASSPPGSNYGYTF. CDR3 in DNA: TGTGCCAGCAGCCCACCGGGTTCTAACTATGGCTACACCTTC.

The chain employs TRBV2 and TRBJ2-7; a possible D gene is TRBD1 (6 bases). The V gene lost 5 bases and the J gene lost 2 bases, with 16 bases spanning the gap. Germline loops: CDR1 SNHLY, CDR2 FYNNEI. The CDR3 has 15 residues. The CDR3 here is CASSFTTGTTYEQYF. Written as DNA, the CDR3 is TGTGCCAGCAGTTTTACAACCGGGACAACCTACGAGCAGTACTTC. The full variable domain, with the rest looked up from reference TRBV2 and TRBJ2-7, is EPEVTQTPSHQVTQMGQEVILRCVPISNHLYFYWYRQILGQKVEFLVSFYNNEISEKSEIFDDQFSVERPDGSNFTLKIRSTKLEDSAMYFCASSFTTGTTYEQYFGPGTRLTVT.

Sample share makes this clone medium-sized. CDR3 bases: TGTGCCAGCAGCTTTCTGATGGCAGGGGCGCACTACGAGCAGTACTTC. Encoded protein: CASSFLMAGAHYEQYF. The chain couples TRBV7-2 to TRBJ2-7; possible D gene TRBD1, 6 bases. Germline assignment: CDR1 SGHTA and CDR2 FQGNSA. V lost 3 bases and J lost 3, with 18 bases in between. The CDR3 runs to 16 residues.

The chain combines TRBV7-9 with TRBJ1-5; no definite D call. The CDR3 has 12 amino acids. Trimming cost V 8 bases and J 6 bases, with 11 bases left between them. CDR1 is SEHNR, CDR2 FQNEAQ, per germline (reference sequence). CDR3 sequence reads: CASGSGGQPQHF. The CDR3 DNA sequence: TGTGCCAGCGGATCAGGCGGTCAGCCCCAGCATTTT. Filled out from reference TRBV7-9 and TRBJ1-5, the complete variable domain reads DTGVSQNPRHKITKRGQNVTFRCDPISEHNRLYWYRQTLGQGPEFLTYFQNEAQLEKSRLLSDRFSAERPKGSFSTLEIQRTEQGDSAMYLCASGSGGQPQHFGDGTRLSIL.

This chain joins TRBV7-9 and TRBJ2-7, with 7 bases identical to TRBD1. The CDR3 sequence is 14 residues long. The V and J ends lost 3 bases and 3 bases, in that order; junction bases with no gene match: 5. The germline gives CDR1 SEHNR, CDR2 FQNEAQ (reference sequence). CDR3 in DNA: TGTGCCAGCAGCTTCAGGGACAGAAACTACGAGCAGTACTTC. Protein product: CASSFRDRNYEQYF.